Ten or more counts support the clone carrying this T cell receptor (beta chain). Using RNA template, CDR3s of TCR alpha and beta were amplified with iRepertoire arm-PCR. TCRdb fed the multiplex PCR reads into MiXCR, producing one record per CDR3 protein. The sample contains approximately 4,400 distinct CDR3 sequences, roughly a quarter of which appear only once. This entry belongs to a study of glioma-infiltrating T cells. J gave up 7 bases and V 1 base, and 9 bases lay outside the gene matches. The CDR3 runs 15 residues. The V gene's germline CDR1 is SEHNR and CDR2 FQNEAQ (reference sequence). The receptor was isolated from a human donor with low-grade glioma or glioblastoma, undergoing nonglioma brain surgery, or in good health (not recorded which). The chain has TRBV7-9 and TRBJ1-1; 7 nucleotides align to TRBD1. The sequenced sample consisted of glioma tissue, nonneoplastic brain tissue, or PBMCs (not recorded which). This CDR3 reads CASSLEGMGQSEAFF. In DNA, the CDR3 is TGTGCCAGCAGCTTAGAAGGAATGGGACAGAGTGAAGCTTTCTTT.